The sequence of this TCR beta chain was determined in a study of quantifying T cell responses using KT2 cells. About the study: cDNA was made from DNase-treated RNA using alpha and beta constant primers. The second PCR was a qPCR stopped at a predetermined fluorescence threshold.

The cDNA 3' end received a ligated oligonucleotide with a UMI. The first PCR ran roughly 4 cycles with an equimolar RC1.1 and RC1.2 beta primer mix. A single record per CDR3 protein comes from TCRdb applying MiXCR to the UMI-ligation and nested PCR reads. The sample lists fewer than 45,000 distinct CDR3 sequences, over 15% occurring once. The sample is PBMC spiked with counted cells of clone KT2. KT2 cells were mixed with fixed PBMC numbers at varying ratios. Sequencing was performed on PBMCs spiked with cells of the T cell clone KT2. The sequence was collected from a human donor.

The CDR3 region is CASSRGEMAEAFF. DNA for the CDR3: TGTGCCAGCAGCCGAGGAGAGATGGCTGAAGCTTTCTTT. The gene calls are TRBV4-2 and TRBJ1-1; D not certain. This CDR3 is built from 13 residues. The germline CDR1 and CDR2 sequences are LGHNA and YNFKEQ. Deletions cut 4 bases from V and 6 bases from J, with 12 bases between.